This entry lists 25 T cell receptor beta chains sequenced from one sample in a study of tumor and adjacent non-tumor tissue in lung cancer. No cell sorting was done before RNA was extracted from the tissue. The normal lung tissue was taken more than 3 cm from the tumor edge. A modified ARM-PCR protocol with three rounds of nested PCR amplified TCRbeta. In TCRdb, the multiplex PCR reads were re-called with MiXCR into one record per CDR3 protein. This table holds approximately 66,000 distinct CDR3 sequences, roughly 57% found once. Source material: distant non-tumor lung tissue. The receptors originated from a man between 65 and 85 years old with non-small cell lung cancer.

About this clonotype: A much larger clone differs by one base, so this may be a read error. Written as DNA, the CDR3 is TGTGCCAGCAGTTTGACGGGACTTGCCTACGAGCAGTACTTC. Amino acid sequence: CASSLTGLAYEQYF. The V and J genes are TRBV28 and TRBJ2-7; a possible D gene is TRBD2 (6 bases). This CDR3 has 14 amino acids. V was clipped by 3 bases and J by 2 bases, with 11 bases between them. Germline values: CDR1 MDHEN, CDR2 SYDVKM.

J is TRBJ2-7 and V is TRBV12-3 or TRBV12-4; D not resolved. There are 16 residues in the CDR3. The V end lost 6 bases, the J end lost 4 bases, and 22 bases lay between the germline ends. CDR3 sequence (DNA): TGTGCCAGCAGCCTCCCGGGCGTGACACTTCTATACGAGCAGTACTTC. Translation: CASSLPGVTLLYEQYF.

Points on this clonotype: A much larger clone differs by one base, so this may be a read error. The chain's CDR3 is CASSTGGSNYGYTF. The CDR3 coding sequence is TGCGCCAGCAGCACAGGGGGTTCTAACTATGGCTACACCTTC. This chain joins TRBV4-1 and TRBJ1-2; the match to TRBD1 covers 8 bases. Germline V gene lookup returns CDR1 MGHRA and CDR2 YSYEKL. V shed 5 bases and J 0 bases; nucleotides not matched to a gene: 2. The CDR3 is 14 amino acids.

Turning to this clonotype: An end of the junction differs from the germline gene, which may be a read error. This chain links TRBV7-8 with TRBJ2-7; TRBD2 matches at 8 bases. Germline V gives CDR1 SGHVS, CDR2 FQNEAQ. This CDR3 is 16 amino acids long. Here the CDR3 DNA reads TGTGTCAGCAGCTTAGGGCTAGCGGGTTCCTCCTACGAGCAGTACTTC. This gives the protein CVSSLGLAGSSYEQYF.

On this clonotype: A much larger clone is a single base away; this may be a read error. The chain employs TRBV29-1 and TRBJ1-6, with TRBD1 matching 9 bases. Per germline, CDR1 SQVTM and CDR2 ANQGSEA. This CDR3 comprises 13 residues. CDR3 sequence: CSVRDRANSALHF. CDR3 nucleotide sequence: TGCAGCGTTCGGGACAGGGCTAATTCAGCCCTCCACTTT. The full variable domain, with the rest looked up from reference TRBV29-1 and TRBJ1-6, is SAVISQKPSRDICQRGTSLTIQCQVDSQVTMMFWYRQQPGQSLTLIATANQGSEATYESGFVIDKFPISRPNLTFSTLTVSNMSPEDSSIYLCSVRDRANSALHFGNGTRLTVT.

In regard to this clonotype: This may arise from a read error, as a much more abundant clone is one base away. V usage is TRBV10-3 and J usage is TRBJ2-1; 7 positions agree with TRBD1. CDR3 length: 15 residues. Germline CDR1 and CDR2: ENHRY and SYGVKD. The CDR3, as DNA: TGTGCCATCGGTGAGCCCGGGACAGCTCACAATGAGCAGTTCTTC. Its translation: CAIGEPGTAHNEQFF.

The chain joins TRBV7-8 to TRBJ2-7, with D possibly matching TRBD2 (5 bases). The CDR3 has 15 residues. Trimming removed 5 bases from V and 4 bases from J, with 18 bases in between. Germline V gene sequence: CDR1 SGHVS, CDR2 FQNEAQ. CDR3: CASSVGPGNPYEQYF. Here the CDR3 DNA reads TGTGCCAGCAGCGTAGGGCCGGGGAATCCATACGAGCAGTACTTC.

CDR3 amino acids: CSARIRTGQGQATYEQYF. DNA of the CDR3: TGCAGTGCTAGAATCCGGACAGGGCAGGGACAAGCGACCTACGAGCAGTACTTC. The chain links TRBV20-1 to TRBJ2-7; TRBD1 agrees at 8 bases. CDR1 and CDR2 (germline): DFQATT, SNEGSKA (reference sequence). Trimming removed 2 bases from V and 2 bases from J; junction bases left unmatched: 17. The CDR3 spans 18 residues.

This chain connects TRBV20-1 to TRBJ1-5, with D tentatively TRBD1 (5 bases). The V and J ends lost 1 base and 5 bases respectively, with 12 bases between them. Germline assignment: CDR1 DFQATT and CDR2 SNEGSKA (reference sequence). The CDR3 runs 14 residues. DNA of the CDR3: TGCAGTGCTAGAGTTCCCACAGGAGATCAGCCCCAGCATTTT. This encodes CSARVPTGDQPQHF.

A note on this clonotype: At one end, the junction sequence differs from germline, possibly due to a read error. The rearrangement uses TRBV30 and TRBJ2-7; a possible D gene is TRBD1 (6 bases). The V gene's germline CDR1 is GTSNPN and CDR2 SVGIG (reference sequence). The CDR3 runs 14 residues. The CDR3 protein is CVWSAVQGMREQYF. As DNA, the CDR3 is TGTGTCTGGAGCGCGGTACAGGGAATGCGGGAGCAGTACTTC.

This clonotype was found a few times. No conserved phenylalanine or tryptophan is present at the end of the CDR3, so a read error is the likely explanation. J is TRBJ2-1 and V is TRBV11-1; tentatively, D is TRBD1 (6 bases). The CDR3 is 14 amino acids. V was shortened by 5 bases and J by 8 bases, with 16 bases between the two germline ends. Germline values: CDR1 SGHAT, CDR2 FQDESV (reference sequence). The CDR3 protein is CASSPRTVMDEQFL. As DNA, the CDR3 is TGTGCCAGCAGCCCCCGGACAGTGATGGATGAGCAGTTCCTC.

By share, this clonotype counts as medium-sized (0.01 to 0.1%). The V gene is TRBV11-2, the J gene TRBJ2-3; a possible D gene is TRBD2 (6 bases). CDR1 and CDR2 (germline): SGHAT, FQNNGV. This CDR3 has 14 residues. V lost 4 bases and J lost 4, with 12 bases in between. CDR3 loop: CASSSGTLADTQYF. The CDR3 coding sequence is TGTGCCAGCAGCTCCGGGACTCTTGCAGATACGCAGTATTTT.

This clonotype appeared a few times. Since no conserved phenylalanine or tryptophan closes the CDR3, a read error is the likely cause. The chain uses TRBV14 and TRBJ1-2; D is unresolved. This CDR3 is 13 amino acids long. The V end was cut by 0 bases, the J end by 5 bases, with 7 bases between. Germline V lookup: CDR1 SGHDN, CDR2 FVKESK. This chain's CDR3 is CASSQDQQYGYTS. CDR3 DNA sequence: TGTGCCAGCAGCCAAGATCAACAGTATGGCTACACCTCC.

Regarding this clonotype: The junction shows a germline mismatch at one end, possibly a read error. The rearrangement uses TRBV11-2 and TRBJ2-1; D possibly matches TRBD1 or TRBD2 (5 bases each). CDR1 is SGHAT and CDR2 is FQNNGV in the germline V gene. The CDR3 has 15 amino acids. CDR3 coding DNA: TGTGCCAGCAGCCAAAACAAGGGACCGTTCGATGAGCAATTCTTC. Amino acid sequence: CASSQNKGPFDEQFF.

The chain joins TRBV20-1 to TRBJ1-5; TRBD2 is a possible D gene (7 bases). The DNA end favors TRBJ2-3, so the J call may be wrong. This CDR3 has 14 amino acids. The germline V gene encodes CDR1 DFQATT and CDR2 SNEGSKA (reference sequence). The CDR3 DNA reads TGCAGCGTTGGGGGGGCTTTGTTCGAAAAGCCCCAGTATTTT. It encodes CSVGGALFEKPQYF.

On this clonotype: Its ends do not fully match the called genes, so a read error is possible. The chain uses TRBV5-6 and TRBJ1-5, with D perhaps TRBD1 (6 bases). CDR3 size: 14 residues. Per the germline V gene, CDR1 is SGHDT and CDR2 is YYEEEE. The CDR3 region has the DNA TGTGCTAGCAGCTCGCCAGGGGATAATCATCCCCAGCATTTT. Translating gives CASSSPGDNHPQHF.

Concerning this clonotype itself: The junction does not match germline at one end; this may be a read error. The chain has TRBV4-1 and TRBJ2-4; 9 bases are a match to TRBD2. The CDR3 has 18 amino acids. The germline gives CDR1 MGHRA, CDR2 YSYEKL. This CDR3 is CASNPSSGGSLAKNIQYF. The DNA of the CDR3 is TGTGCCAGCAACCCGAGTAGCGGGGGATCTCTAGCCAAAAACATTCAGTACTTC.

Only a few counts were recorded for this clonotype. This rearrangement joins TRBV5-1 to TRBJ2-6; D may be TRBD2 (5 bases). The CDR3 runs 18 residues. Germline V gives CDR1 SGHRS, CDR2 YFSETQ. V dropped 0 bases and J dropped 1 base, with 14 bases sitting between them. The CDR3 loop is CASSLGRALRSGANVLTF. Here the CDR3 DNA reads TGCGCCAGCAGCTTGGGGCGGGCGCTTCGTTCTGGGGCCAACGTCCTGACTTTC. Based on the CDR3 plus reference TRBV5-1 and TRBJ2-6, the full variable domain is KAGVTQTPRYLIKTRGQQVTLSCSPISGHRSVSWYQQTPGQGLQFLFEYFSETQRNKGNFPGRFSGRQFSNSRSEMNVSTLELGDSALYLCASSLGRALRSGANVLTFGAGSRLTVL.

This clonotype was observed many times. The genes are TRBV20-1 and TRBJ2-3; unclear D gene. With 5 bases removed from V and 0 bases from J, the gap between germline ends came to 12 bases. CDR1 and CDR2 from the germline V gene are DFQATT and SNEGSKA (reference sequence). The CDR3 runs to 14 residues. The CDR3 here is CSALHAGSTDTQYF. The CDR3 region has the DNA TGCAGTGCTCTTCATGCCGGAAGCACAGATACGCAGTATTTT.

The chain is built from TRBV4-2 and TRBJ1-2; D not resolved. This CDR3 comprises 16 residues. Trimming cost V 3 bases and J 10 bases, with 24 bases left between them. Germline CDR1 reads LGHNA; CDR2 reads YNFKEQ. The CDR3 loop is CASSHPIPRRGNDYTF. CDR3 nucleotide sequence: TGTGCCAGCAGCCATCCCATTCCTCGCCGCGGTAATGACTACACCTTC.

Comments on this clonotype: Here the CDR3 omits its conserved ending phenylalanine or tryptophan, so a read error is the likely source. The rearrangement joins TRBV11-2 to TRBJ2-5; D gene uncertain. Germline V gene lookup returns CDR1 SGHAT and CDR2 FQNNGV. There are 14 residues in the CDR3. The CDR3 DNA reads as TGTGCCAGCAGCGAACAAGATCACCAAGAAACCCAGTACTTA. This sequence encodes CASSEQDHQETQYL.

The chain links TRBV28 to TRBJ1-2, with D tentatively TRBD1 (6 bases). CDR1 MDHEN and CDR2 SYDVKM come from the germline V gene. This CDR3 has 15 residues. Trimming took off 10 bases at V and 2 bases at J, with 20 bases between the two ends. CDR3 sequence (DNA): TGTGCCAACATCAAGAACGGGGGGCTCAACTATGGCTACACCTTC. Translation: CANIKNGGLNYGYTF.

This clonotype was recorded many times. V usage is TRBV28 and J usage is TRBJ2-7; D unclear. CDR3 length: 15 residues. V lost 3 bases to trimming and J lost 4 bases, with 16 bases between them. Germline assignment: CDR1 MDHEN and CDR2 SYDVKM. The chain's CDR3 is CASSFDHRIDYEQYF. The CDR3 DNA reads as TGTGCCAGCAGTTTTGACCACAGAATCGATTACGAGCAGTACTTC.

On this clonotype: One junction end does not reproduce the germline sequence, and a read error may be involved. The V call is TRBV18, the J call TRBJ2-1, with 8 bases matching TRBD2. The CDR3 contains 16 residues. Looked up from germline, CDR1 is KGHSH and CDR2 is LQKENI. For the CDR3, the DNA is TGTGCCAGCTCACTACCAGACGGGGGGGCCTACAATGAGCAGCTCTTC. It codes for CASSLPDGGAYNEQLF.

Only a few counts were recorded for this clonotype. A much larger clone sits a single nucleotide away, making a read error possible. The chain uses TRBV6-2 or TRBV6-3 and TRBJ2-3; 8 positions match TRBD2. CDR1 is MNHEY and CDR2 is SVGEGT in the germline V gene. CDR3 size: 16 residues. CDR3 protein: CANSKGAGGSTDTQYF. The CDR3 DNA is TGTGCCAACAGTAAGGGTGCGGGGGGAAGCACAGATACGCAGTATTTT.